The 32 T cell receptor beta chains reported below all come from one sample, sequenced in a study of radiotherapy plus CTLA-4 blockade in lung cancer. Assay: immunoSEQ multiplex PCR; the TCRdb copy retains only in-frame clones and omits some. The data show about 53,000 clones, approximately 84% seen once. Here the sequenced sample was peripheral blood, taken from a patient treated with radiotherapy plus ipilimumab. The receptor set was obtained from a human donor with non-small cell lung cancer whose response to radiotherapy plus ipilimumab could not be evaluated.

This clone was recorded once. The chain carries TRBV4-2 and TRBJ1-1; D might be TRBD1 (5 bases). CDR3 size: 14 residues. V was trimmed by 0 bases and J by 6 bases, leaving 11 bases between them. Germline lookup yields CDR1 LGHNA and CDR2 YNFKEQ. CDR3 in amino acids: CASSQEGSGPEAFF. As DNA, the CDR3 is TGTGCCAGCAGCCAAGAGGGTTCAGGGCCTGAAGCTTTCTTT.

The chain couples TRBV7-6 to TRBJ2-3, with a tentative D call TRBD1 (5 bases). Trimming left V 3 bases short and J 2 bases short, with 12 bases between. This CDR3 is built from 15 residues. In germline, CDR1 is SGHVS, CDR2 FNYEAQ. This chain's CDR3 is CASSFVTEATDTQYF. The CDR3 nucleotides read TGTGCCAGCAGCTTCGTGACAGAAGCCACAGATACGCAGTATTTT. Full variable domain (outside the CDR3, taken from reference TRBV7-6 and TRBJ2-3): GAGVSQSPRYKVTKRGQDVALRCDPISGHVSLYWYRQALGQGPEFLTYFNYEAQQDKSGLPNDRFSAERPEGSISTLTIQRTEQRDSAMYRCASSFVTEATDTQYFGPGTRLTVL.

This chain links TRBV4-1 with TRBJ2-3; TRBD2 matches 8 bases. The CDR3 covers 15 residues. Trimming took 3 bases from V and 3 from J; bases not matched to a gene: 5. The germline V gene has CDR1 MGHRA and CDR2 YSYEKL. CDR3 in amino acids: CASSQRAGETDTQYF. DNA for the CDR3: TGCGCCAGCAGCCAGAGAGCGGGAGAAACAGATACGCAGTATTTT.

This rearrangement joins TRBV27 to TRBJ2-1, with D perhaps TRBD2 (6 bases). The germline CDR1 and CDR2 sequences are MNHEY and SMNVEV (reference sequence). The CDR3 covers 15 residues. The V gene lost 3 bases and the J gene lost 5 bases, with 14 bases spanning the gap. This CDR3 reads CASSFSFGGNNEQFF. As DNA, the CDR3 is TGTGCCAGCAGTTTTAGTTTCGGGGGAAACAATGAGCAGTTCTTC.

The chain uses TRBV7-9 and TRBJ1-5, with TRBD1 identical over 7 bases. Germline V CDR1 and CDR2: SEHNR, FQNEAQ (reference sequence). The CDR3 has 14 residues. The trim removed 5 bases at V and 2 bases at J, leaving 3 bases unmatched. CDR3 DNA sequence: TGTGCCAGCAGCCGGGACAGCGGCAATCAGCCCCAGCATTTT. Protein sequence: CASSRDSGNQPQHF.

This chain connects TRBV18 to TRBJ1-1; TRBD1 aligns across 8 bases. Per germline, CDR1 KGHSH and CDR2 LQKENI. The CDR3 is made up of 14 amino acids. Germline trimming cut 4 bases from V and 3 bases from J; bases unmatched to any gene: 4. The CDR3 DNA follows: TGTGCCAGCTCACTGGACAGGGCGGACACTGAAGCTTTCTTT. Translated: CASSLDRADTEAFF.

V usage is TRBV5-4 and J usage is TRBJ2-5; tentatively, D is TRBD2 (5 bases). The germline gives CDR1 SGHNT, CDR2 YYREEE (reference sequence). The V gene lost 2 bases and the J gene lost 5 bases, with 13 bases spanning the gap. The CDR3 sequence is 14 residues long. In DNA, the CDR3 is TGTGCCAGCAGCTTCTGGGTTCGGGGTGAGACCCAGTACTTC. This translates into CASSFWVRGETQYF.

The CDR3 DNA sequence: TGCGCCAGCAGCTTGGTGGTACAGAGTACCGGGGAGCTGTTTTTT. It codes for CASSLVVQSTGELFF. The chain has TRBV5-1 and TRBJ2-2, with no clear D. V was trimmed by 0 bases and J by 5 bases, leaving 11 bases between them. The CDR3 consists of 15 residues. Germline lookup yields CDR1 SGHRS and CDR2 YFSETQ.

The genes are TRBV5-6 and TRBJ1-4, with 9 positions matching TRBD1. J lost 12 bases, V lost 0 bases, and 3 bases had no gene match. There are 13 residues in the CDR3. The germline gives CDR1 SGHDT, CDR2 YYEEEE. The CDR3 loop reads CASSLGTGGELFF. The CDR3 DNA sequence: TGTGCCAGCAGCTTGGGAACAGGGGGCGAACTGTTTTTT.

The chain carries TRBV7-9 and TRBJ1-1; D unclear. V was cut by 4 bases and J by 11 bases, with 14 bases left in between. Germline-derived CDR1 and CDR2 are SEHNR and FQNEAQ (reference sequence). This CDR3 is 12 amino acids long. The CDR3 loop reads CASSSLGPGAFF. In nucleotides, the CDR3 is TGTGCCAGCAGCTCACTAGGCCCGGGCGCTTTCTTT.

V usage is TRBV4-2 and J usage is TRBJ2-3, with 7 bases matching TRBD2. Trimming cost V 3 bases and J 2 bases; bases outside gene matches: 5. CDR3 length: 15 residues. CDR1 is LGHNA, CDR2 YNFKEQ, per germline. For the CDR3, the DNA is TGTGCCAGCAGCCATTCGACTAGCTTCACAGATACGCAGTATTTT. The encoded protein is CASSHSTSFTDTQYF.

This clone is a singleton in its sample. The chain combines TRBV14 with TRBJ2-2, with D possibly matching TRBD2 (8 bases). Trimming removed 2 bases at V and 7 bases at J, with 20 bases between. Germline V gene sequence: CDR1 SGHDN, CDR2 FVKESK. This CDR3 region has 17 residues. CDR3: CASSQRQGLVFSGELFF. The CDR3 nucleotides are TGTGCCAGCAGCCAACGACAGGGACTAGTGTTTAGCGGGGAGCTGTTTTTT.

This clone occurred once. The CDR3 is CASSQDLLAANARTQYF. Here the CDR3 DNA reads TGCGCCAGCAGCCAAGATTTGCTAGCGGCAAACGCGCGTACGCAGTATTTT. The J gene is TRBJ2-3, the V gene TRBV4-3; 7 bases are a match to TRBD2. The CDR3 runs 17 residues. V shed 0 bases and J 8 bases; nucleotides not matched to a gene: 14. Germline V lookup: CDR1 LGHNA, CDR2 YSLEER.

This clone was observed a few times. The rearrangement links TRBV19 to TRBJ1-6, with D maybe TRBD1 (5 bases). This CDR3 is 17 amino acids long. Trimming cost V 8 bases and J 7 bases, with 24 bases left between them. Germline V lookup: CDR1 LNHDA, CDR2 SQIVND (reference sequence). CDR3: CASEVYKPDSQNSPLHF. CDR3 DNA sequence: TGTGCCAGTGAAGTTTACAAACCAGACAGCCAGAATTCACCCCTCCACTTT.

The chain carries TRBV7-2 and TRBJ1-4; unclear D gene. Trimming took off 4 bases at V and 4 bases at J, with 13 bases between the two ends. This CDR3 has 15 residues. Germline CDR1 is SGHTA and CDR2 is FQGNSA. The CDR3 region is CASSSPRSGNEKLFF. CDR3 bases: TGTGCCAGCAGCTCACCGAGGAGTGGTAATGAAAAACTGTTTTTT.

The genes are TRBV28 and TRBJ1-1; tentative D call: TRBD1 (6 bases). Trimming shortened V by 2 bases and J by 10 bases, and 8 bases separated the two germline ends. Germline V gene sequence: CDR1 MDHEN, CDR2 SYDVKM. The CDR3 spans 11 residues. The CDR3 sequence is CASSLQTGAFF. CDR3 nucleotide sequence: TGTGCCAGCAGTTTACAGACAGGAGCTTTCTTT. Variable domain in full (rest from reference TRBV28 and TRBJ1-1): DVKVTQSSRYLVKRTGEKVFLECVQDMDHENMFWYRQDPGLGLRLIYFSYDVKMKEKGDIPEGYSVSREKKERFSLILESASTNQTSMYLCASSLQTGAFFGQGTRLTVV.

The chain employs TRBV27 and TRBJ1-2; TRBD1 aligns across 7 bases. CDR1 is MNHEY, CDR2 SMNVEV, per germline (reference sequence). This CDR3 has 13 amino acids. Trimming took 2 bases from V and 5 from J; bases not matched to a gene: 2. The chain's CDR3 is CASSLTGEYGYTF. In nucleotides, the CDR3 is TGTGCCAGCAGTTTAACAGGGGAGTATGGCTACACCTTC.

The genes are TRBV4-1 and TRBJ1-2, with D perhaps matching TRBD1 (5 bases). Germline loops: CDR1 MGHRA, CDR2 YSYEKL. The CDR3 extends over 13 amino acids. Trimming took off 1 base at V and 5 bases at J, with 8 bases between the two ends. The CDR3 sequence: CASSQVDSYGYTF. In DNA, the CDR3 is TGCGCCAGCAGCCAAGTTGACAGTTATGGCTACACCTTC.

CDR3 DNA sequence: TGTGCCAGCAGGGGACAAATTCACCTCTACGAGCAGTACTTC. Translation gives CASRGQIHLYEQYF. The chain joins TRBV6-1 to TRBJ2-7; D possibly corresponds to TRBD1 (6 bases). Trimming removed 6 bases at V and 3 bases at J, with 15 bases between. Germline V gives CDR1 MNHNS, CDR2 SASEGT. The CDR3 spans 14 residues.

The J gene is TRBJ1-1, the V gene TRBV29-1, with D possibly TRBD1 on 6 matching bases. This CDR3 comprises 14 residues. Per germline, CDR1 SQVTM and CDR2 ANQGSEA. Trimming left V 6 bases short and J 0 bases short, with 14 bases between. The CDR3 reads CSVDQGQLNTEAFF. The CDR3 DNA is TGCAGCGTCGACCAGGGACAACTGAACACTGAAGCTTTCTTT.

The chain recombines TRBV4-2 with TRBJ2-1; D is uncertain. V lost 4 bases to trimming and J lost 0 bases, with 10 bases between them. The CDR3 contains 15 residues. Germline V gives CDR1 LGHNA, CDR2 YNFKEQ. CDR3 DNA sequence: TGTGCCAGCAGCCTCACTAAGAGCTCCTACAATGAGCAGTTCTTC. Translating gives CASSLTKSSYNEQFF.

In nucleotides, the CDR3 is TGTGCCAGCAGCCGTGGACAGAAAGAGACCCAGTACTTC. The encoded protein is CASSRGQKETQYF. The chain employs TRBV6-6 and TRBJ2-5; D perhaps matches TRBD1 (6 bases). Germline V gives CDR1 MNHNY, CDR2 SVGAGI (reference sequence). The CDR3 sequence is 13 residues long. Trimming left V 6 bases short and J 3 bases short, with 11 bases between.

This chain links TRBV29-1 with TRBJ2-5; 7 nucleotides align to TRBD1. The CDR3 spans 17 residues. Germline V gives CDR1 SQVTM, CDR2 ANQGSEA. V shed 5 bases and J 4 bases; nucleotides not matched to a gene: 19. As DNA, the CDR3 is TGCAGCGTTTCAGGACAGGTGATGTCCCCACTAAGAGAGACCCAGTACTTC. It yields the protein CSVSGQVMSPLRETQYF.

Sample share makes this clone medium-sized. The chain uses TRBV7-9 and TRBJ1-3, with 7 bases matching TRBD1. CDR1 is SEHNR, CDR2 FQNEAQ, per germline (reference sequence). Trimming removed 5 bases from V and 2 bases from J; junction bases left unmatched: 9. CDR3 length equals 16 residues. Here the CDR3 DNA reads TGTGCCAGCAGCAACTCCGGGACAGCGCCTGGAAACACCATATATTTT. As protein: CASSNSGTAPGNTIYF.

The J gene is TRBJ2-5, the V gene TRBV6-5; weak D call: TRBD1 (7 bases). The CDR3 spans 13 residues. V gave up 5 bases and J gave up 7 bases, with 14 bases separating them. Germline assignment: CDR1 MNHEY and CDR2 SVGAGI. In DNA form, the CDR3 reads TGTGCCAGCAGTACGACAGGGCGGGGGACCCAGTACTTC. It specifies CASSTTGRGTQYF.

The V gene is TRBV7-2, the J gene TRBJ1-1; D unclear. The CDR3 has 13 residues. With 3 bases removed from V and 5 bases from J, the gap between germline ends came to 10 bases. From germline, CDR1 is SGHTA and CDR2 FQGNSA. CDR3 region: CASSFQDLTEAFF. Here the CDR3 DNA reads TGTGCCAGCAGCTTTCAGGACTTGACTGAAGCTTTCTTT.

This chain connects TRBV6-5 to TRBJ2-7; no definite D call. CDR1 and CDR2 (germline): MNHEY, SVGAGI. With 2 bases removed from V and 3 bases from J, the gap between germline ends came to 8 bases. This CDR3 has 13 residues. CDR3 bases: TGTGCCAGCAGTTACCGGGTCTACTACGAGCAGTACTTC. As protein: CASSYRVYYEQYF.

This rearrangement joins TRBV2 to TRBJ2-4; TRBD1 agrees at 7 bases. CDR1 and CDR2 from the germline V gene are SNHLY and FYNNEI. Losses at the gene ends were 2 bases for V and 9 bases for J; bases not matched to a gene: 16. The CDR3 has 17 residues. Written as DNA, the CDR3 is TGTGCCAGCAGTGAACTTTGGACACCGGCAGGGGGAATCATTCAGTACTTC. This translates into CASSELWTPAGGIIQYF.

The chain uses TRBV25-1 and TRBJ1-1; no clear D. This CDR3 has 15 residues. The V end was cut by 8 bases, the J end by 1 base, with 17 bases between. Per the germline V gene, CDR1 is MGHDK and CDR2 is SYGVNS. The CDR3 spells CASSSEGFPNTEAFF. In DNA form, the CDR3 reads TGTGCCAGCTCATCGGAGGGCTTCCCGAACACTGAAGCTTTCTTT.

This sequence joins TRBV4-3 and TRBJ2-1, with 10 bases that match TRBD2. The CDR3 is made up of 16 amino acids. CDR1 LGHNA and CDR2 YSLEER come from the germline V gene. V trimming: 2 bases; J trimming: 2 bases; junction bases outside the gene matches: 3. DNA for the CDR3: TGCGCCAGCAGCCAATGGACTAGCGGCACCTACAATGAGCAGTTCTTC. Amino acid sequence: CASSQWTSGTYNEQFF.

The V call is TRBV19, the J call TRBJ2-7; no reliable D call. Per germline, CDR1 LNHDA and CDR2 SQIVND (reference sequence). V dropped 4 bases and J dropped 2 bases, with 15 bases sitting between them. The CDR3 runs to 15 residues. The CDR3 protein is CASSRSGSPTYEQYF. Here the CDR3 DNA reads TGTGCCAGTAGTAGGTCCGGGTCGCCGACCTACGAGCAGTACTTC.

The genes are TRBV7-9 and TRBJ2-3, with 8 bases fitting TRBD1. This CDR3 contains 16 residues. Per the germline V gene, CDR1 is SEHNR and CDR2 is FQNEAQ (reference sequence). The J segment lost 6 bases and the V segment lost 5 bases, leaving 13 bases of the junction unmatched. The CDR3 spells CASSTWARGRWDTQYF. DNA of the CDR3: TGTGCCAGCAGCACATGGGCCAGGGGGCGATGGGATACGCAGTATTTT.